This TCR beta chain emerged from a study of CD8+ T cells in alopecia areata. The wider study: Each day, treated patients took oral tofacitinib twice, at 5 to 10 mg per dose. General observations from the study: When scalp samples are sequenced, resident alphabeta T cells of normal skin are also captured.

Worth noting for this clone: What it recognizes is unknown.

Trimming took off 1 base at V and 3 bases at J, with 13 bases between the two ends. The germline gives CDR1 LGHNA, CDR2 YSLEER. This CDR3 has 15 amino acids. Sequencing used cDNA as its template, made by extracting RNA and reverse transcribing it. The protocol was immunoSEQ multiplex PCR, while the TCRdb copy is restricted to in-frame clones and leaves out a portion. The sample yields about 150,000 clones, more than 75% seen once. V is TRBV4-3 and J is TRBJ2-7, with D possibly being TRBD2 (5 bases). The material sequenced was CD8+ T cells sorted from blood, taken at week 0. The sequence derives from a human donor with alopecia areata. The CDR3 nucleotides read TGCGCCAGCAGCCAAGGGAGCGGAAGCCGCTACGAGCAGTACTTC. Translating gives CASSQGSGSRYEQYF.